The entry that follows covers one T cell receptor (beta chain) sequence. Its target is unknown. Investigators reverse transcribed all isolated RNA, so they sequenced expressed TCRB transcripts. Sequencing was performed with immunoSEQ multiplex PCR; in TCRdb, only in-frame clones are kept and a portion is missing. In the table there are about 300,000 clones, approximately 13% of which are singletons. Germline CDR1 and CDR2: SGHAT and FQNNGV. The CDR3 contains 13 residues. The ends were cut back, 5 bases at V and 6 bases at J, with 12 bases in the middle. The entry originates in a study of beta chain features in type 1 diabetes. Findings and limits, study-wide: Although PCR might favor shorter templates, it would do so equally in patients and controls. Within each of all four CD4+ subsets, Type 1 diabetes patients had TCRB CDR3s that were moderately but significantly shorter.

It was one heparinised blood draw, averaging about 0.12 L, that each donor gave. Material for sequencing was naive CD4+ T cells from blood. This clonotype was sampled from a woman aged 18-35 years with type 1 diabetes. This chain connects TRBV11-2 to TRBJ2-3, with a tentative D call TRBD2 (5 bases). CDR3 region: CASSAWTWDTQYF. The CDR3, as DNA: TGTGCCAGCAGCGCCTGGACTTGGGATACGCAGTATTTT.